This TCR beta chain was obtained from a study of cytomegalovirus exposure and HLA in healthy donors. CDR3 length: 18 amino acids. In germline, CDR1 is LNHDA, CDR2 SQIVND (reference sequence). The V and J ends lost 1 base and 8 bases, in that order; junction bases with no gene match: 15. The study ran its PCR with 60 Vbeta and 13 Jbeta primers. This table comes from immunoSEQ multiplex PCR, and its TCRdb copy is limited to in-frame clones, with some not included. Of some 120,000 clones listed, roughly three quarters are singletons. With regard to this clone: Its target is not known.

Points from the study as a whole: Fewer N-insertions than the 666-donor mean were reportedly shown by an Asian-associated ancestry cluster in a later analysis.

Input material: PBMCs. The source of this sequence is a woman aged 18 to 35 in good health and CMV-seropositive. The chain recombines TRBV19 with TRBJ2-1; 9 bases are shared with TRBD2. In DNA, the CDR3 is TGTGCCAGTAGTATAGCCGGGGGATCTGGCGGGAGGGGAGATGAGCAGTTCTTC. Its protein is CASSIAGGSGGRGDEQFF.